This T cell receptor (beta chain) stems from a study of blood T cell repertoires in COVID-19. Whole-study context: COVID-19 samples from acute and convalescent phases originated in the United States, Italy and Spain. The cDNA or gDNA used as material had been derived from T cells, B-cell-depleted T cells, or PBMCs.

The ends were cut back, 4 bases at V and 6 bases at J, with 16 bases in the middle. The germline V gene has CDR1 MNHEY and CDR2 SVGAGI. This CDR3 spans 14 amino acids. Patients in Seattle were enrolled during active infection, then followed longitudinally. In the original analysis: Amplification from reference gene primers served as the basis for estimated nucleated cell counts. The protocol was immunoSEQ multiplex PCR, while the TCRdb copy is restricted to in-frame clones and leaves out a portion. That table supplies the V and J calls and clone size; D and trimming were determined from the DNA. The data contain about 140,000 clones, less than 90% of them singletons.

The chain uses TRBV6-5 and TRBJ2-7, with D perhaps TRBD2 (5 bases). Sequencing was performed on peripheral blood. The TCR comes from a man aged 25 to 40 with COVID-19, enrolled during active disease. CDR3 nucleotide sequence: TGTGCCAGCAGTTTTCAGGCGGGTCCCTTCGAGCAGTACTTC. Translation: CASSFQAGPFEQYF.